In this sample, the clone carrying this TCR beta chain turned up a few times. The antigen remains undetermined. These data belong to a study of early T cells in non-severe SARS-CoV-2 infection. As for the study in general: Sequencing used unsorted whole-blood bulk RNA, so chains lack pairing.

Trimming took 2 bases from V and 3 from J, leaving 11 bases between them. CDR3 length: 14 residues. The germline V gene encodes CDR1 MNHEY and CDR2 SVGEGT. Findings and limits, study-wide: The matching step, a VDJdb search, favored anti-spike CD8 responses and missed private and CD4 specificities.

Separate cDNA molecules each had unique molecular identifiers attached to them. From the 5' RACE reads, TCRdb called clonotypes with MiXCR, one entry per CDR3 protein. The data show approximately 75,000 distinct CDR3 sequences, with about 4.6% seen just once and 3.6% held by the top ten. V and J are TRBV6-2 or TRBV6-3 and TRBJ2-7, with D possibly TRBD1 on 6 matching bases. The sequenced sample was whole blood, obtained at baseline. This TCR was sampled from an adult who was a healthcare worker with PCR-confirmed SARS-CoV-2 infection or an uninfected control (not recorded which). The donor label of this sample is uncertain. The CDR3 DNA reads TGTGCCAGCAGTTACGGCCAGGGGAGCTACGAGCAGTACTTC. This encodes CASSYGQGSYEQYF.